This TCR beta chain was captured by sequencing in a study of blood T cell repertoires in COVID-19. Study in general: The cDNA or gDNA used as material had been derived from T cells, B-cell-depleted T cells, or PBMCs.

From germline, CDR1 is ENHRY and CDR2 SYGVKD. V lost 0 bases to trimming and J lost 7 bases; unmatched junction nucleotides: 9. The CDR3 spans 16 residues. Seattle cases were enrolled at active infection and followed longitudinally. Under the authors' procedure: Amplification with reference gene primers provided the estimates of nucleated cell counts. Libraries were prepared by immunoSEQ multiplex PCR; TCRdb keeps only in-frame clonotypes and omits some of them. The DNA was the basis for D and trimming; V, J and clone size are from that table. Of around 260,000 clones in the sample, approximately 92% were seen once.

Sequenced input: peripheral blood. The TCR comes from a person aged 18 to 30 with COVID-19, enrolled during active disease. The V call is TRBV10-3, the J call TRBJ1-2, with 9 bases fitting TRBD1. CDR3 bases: TGTGCCATCAGTGAGTCGATCTCCGGGACAGGGAGTGGCTACACCTTC. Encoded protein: CAISESISGTGSGYTF.